This TCR beta chain was sequenced during a study of blood T cell repertoires in COVID-19 (dated by TCRdb to 2018 to 2020). Describing the broader study: Samples covering the acute and convalescent phases of COVID-19 were provided by collaborators in the United States, Italy and Spain. A de-identified subject ID, COVID-19 status, age in years and sex were almost always included in the sample metadata. The material from the prospective study consisted of cDNA or gDNA derived from T cells, B-cell-depleted T cells, or PBMCs. HLA class I and class II types, where available, came from metadata supplied by the sample provider rather than from assay-based typing. A freely available public database, intended as a resource for researchers studying the immune response to SARS-CoV-2, is where the repertoires were released. The samples were drawn from the first 160 participants of the ongoing ImmuneRACE study and from 950 to 1,500 subjects provided by 6 global collaborators. The dataset comprised deeply sampled blood TCRbeta repertoires from subjects exposed to, actively infected with, or recovered from COVID-19.

In the prospective study, participants were roughly 18 to 95 years old, resided in about two dozen geographic areas of the United States, and were enrolled through a virtual design. In the prospective study, participants were assigned to cohorts based on the clinical history participants reported in a screening survey and a study questionnaire. In the prospective study, whole blood, serum and a nasopharyngeal or oropharyngeal swab were collected from each participant by mobile phlebotomists. Over a roughly 2-month period, participants in the prospective study had the option of providing additional blood draws and questionnaires. Before DNA extraction, prospective study blood samples were shipped either frozen or at room temperature. Summary of the overall study and its limitations: Clinical and demographic metadata were provided uncurated, with the amount varying by source and participant.

About this clone itself: Its antigen is still unknown. No base quality information exists; no much larger clone differs at one position.

TCRbeta CDR3 regions were amplified from genomic DNA using the immunoSEQ Assay, a bias-controlled multiplex PCR. Per the original workflow: The number of nucleated cells in each sample was estimated by amplification of reference gene primers within the assay. To quantify the absolute abundance of each unique TCRbeta CDR3 rearrangement, sequence reads were collapsed and filtered. Productive Simpson clonality was computed per sample as the square root of Simpson's diversity index over productive rearrangements. The immuneACCESS repertoire file appears here via TCRdb, limited to in-frame rearrangements. These files lack a portion of the clones; in checked studies, under half of the deficit traces to unresolved V genes, and the cause of the others is not known. Clonal size and the V and J genes are those of that table, whereas D and trimming came from the DNA. The sample table contains a few hundred thousand clones; only one count was recorded for roughly 80% of them. The ten largest clones represent approximately 4.5% of the sample.

This receptor was taken from a man aged 25-45 years with acute COVID-19. Material for sequencing was PBMCs or T cells enriched from blood (not recorded which).

The DNA sequence is as follows: TGTGCCAGCGAAATGGAGGGAGCGGGCTACACCTTC. The encoded protein is CASEMEGAGYTF. Recombination joined TRBV2 with TRBJ1-2; too little of a D gene remains to name it. V lost 8 bases and J lost 8 bases; the stretch between them is 15 bases long. Per the germline V gene, SNHLY is the CDR1 and FYNNEI is the CDR2. The CDR3 goes from the cysteine to the phenylalanine over 12 residues. Only the CDR3 region is kept as DNA, spanning 36 bases read in frame from base 1.